This T cell receptor beta chain was captured in a study of shared clonotypes between healthy human individuals (TCRdb year 2020). About the study as a whole: The cohort comprised a couple of women and a few men aged 18 to 49 years. Per donor, three plates each were used for CD4 naive and CD4 memory, two for CD8 naive, and one for CD8 memory. Each donor's leukapheresis produced roughly between roughly 0.9 and 9 billion PBMCs. To increase sequencing depth and limit assay-specific biases, different laboratories used diverse techniques to prepare libraries and sequence TCR repertoires. The study deeply sequenced blood TCR repertoires of about five healthy adults to estimate repertoire size and the extent of clonotype sharing between individuals.

TCR CDR3 regions were amplified from genomic DNA by multiplex PCR using the deep immunoSEQ assay. Extracted genomic DNA from each cell subset was spread evenly across all wells of several immunoSEQ 96-well plates, with each plate serving as a replicate. For sorted subsets, 150 to 200 ng genomic DNA, equal to tens of thousands of T cell genomes, was loaded into each replicate PCR. Purified libraries were quantified with a Qubit 3.0 fluorometer, sized on a Bioanalyzer 2100, and re-quantified with the KAPA Library Quantification kit. Every immunoSEQ 96-well plate was sequenced on a separate single-read 150-cycle Illumina NextSeq 550 flow cell. The original pipeline was this. Because only junctional sequences without quality scores were contained in the immunoSEQ output, filtering matching that applied to full-length reads could not be performed. Sequences were annotated with PyIR, a Python wrapper for IgBLAST v1.9, and V/J genes and CDR3 were assigned using IMGT germline references. Any read was removed if the V/J assignment was weak (E-value above 1e-6), the CDR3 was missing, or the read contained stop codons, out-of-frame junctions, or ambiguous translated residues. A V3J clonotype was defined by an identical inferred V gene, J gene, and CDR3 amino acid sequence. Percentage overlap between repertoires was calculated by dividing the number of shared unique clonotypes by the size of the smaller repertoire. Richness of each repertoire was evaluated using RTK rarefaction, the Chao1 estimator, and Recon v2.1 estimates of unobserved clonotypes. Generation probabilities for all TCRbeta clonotypes obtained by the gDNA method from four donors were computed using OLGA. What TCRdb holds here is the immuneACCESS table cut down to in-frame rearrangements. Part of the clones is not present; checked against another copy, under half of the missing clones reflect an unresolved V gene, and the others are unexplained. That table is the source of V, J and clone size, and D and trimming were worked out from the DNA. The sample records some 2.4 million clones, 93% of which are singletons. The ten largest clones capture about 0.38% of the sample.

On the study overall, not on this receptor specifically: Only blood was sampled, and tissue TCR repertoires likely differ from those in blood. When four donors were compared, the shared fraction of clonotypes was around 5% for naive CD4, less than 4% for naive CD8, more than 2% for memory CD4, and 0.35% to 0.4% for memory CD8. Because the study included a small number of donors, the genetic and exposure-history diversity represented was limited. Naive subsets generally had larger estimated clonotype richness than memory subsets. Clonotypes shared by all four sorted-subset donors showed higher generation probabilities than non-shared clonotypes. Incomplete sequencing was indicated by rarefaction of sorted-subset datasets, despite the large sequencing depth. Pairwise subsampling led to the expectation that sequencing depth would affect the degree of clonotype sharing among donors.

Donors were healthy HIV-negative adults with no recently reported acute infections or vaccinations. Every donor was a Caucasian adult residing in Nashville, Tennessee, USA. CD4+ T cells were enriched by magnetic negative selection; naive cells were then positively selected on CD45RA, and the negative fraction formed the memory subset. After blood collection by leukapheresis, PBMCs were isolated using Ficoll-Histopaque density gradient centrifugation and then cryopreserved in the vapor phase of liquid nitrogen. Analytical flow cytometry was used to check the purity and quantity of each magnetically sorted T cell population. Genomic DNA was isolated from every sorted fraction and measured by UV absorbance on a Nanodrop 2000c. Details on this clone: Its antigen is still unknown. Base qualities are not recorded, but no much larger clone differs from it by a single base. Other DNA sequences in the sample encode the same CDR3.

The sample was naive CD4+ T cells from PBMCs. The cell subset or site label on this specimen signifies: CD45RA+ positively selected. This clonotype was obtained from a young man in good health. Some clones in this sample may be carry-over from other donors' samples.

The DNA sequence is TGTGCCATCAGTGCTGGGGGGGAGACCCAGTACTTC. This is translated as CAISAGGETQYF. The sequence is built from TRBV10-3 and TRBJ2-5; TRBD2 is a weak D gene call, 6 bases matching. The V and J ends are trimmed by 4 bases and 5 bases, leaving 8 bases between them. Counted from cysteine to phenylalanine, this CDR3 has 12 amino acids. Of the read, only the CDR3 DNA is kept; its 36 bases are in frame from base 1. CDR1 and CDR2 are read off the germline V gene as ENHRY and SYGVKD.